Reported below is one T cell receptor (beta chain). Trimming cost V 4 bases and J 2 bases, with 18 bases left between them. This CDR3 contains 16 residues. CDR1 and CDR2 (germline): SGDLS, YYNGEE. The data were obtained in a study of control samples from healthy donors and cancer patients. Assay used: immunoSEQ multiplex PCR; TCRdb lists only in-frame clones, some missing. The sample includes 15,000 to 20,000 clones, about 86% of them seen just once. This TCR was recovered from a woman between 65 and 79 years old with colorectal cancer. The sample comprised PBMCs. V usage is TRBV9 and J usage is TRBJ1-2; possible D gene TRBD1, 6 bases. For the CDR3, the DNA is TGTGCCAGCAGCACCAGACAGGCCTCGGGCAACTATGGCTACACCTTC. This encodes CASSTRQASGNYGYTF.